One T cell receptor beta chain is described in this entry. Its antigen is unidentified. The data were produced by immunoSEQ multiplex PCR, yet TCRdb's version contains in-frame clones alone and is incomplete. The table has about 2.3 million clones, over 85% seen once. This sample is part of a study of shared clonotypes between healthy human individuals. General study findings and limits: Generally, naive subsets came out with larger estimated richness than memory subsets.

With 2 bases clipped from V and 5 bases from J, the junction kept 12 bases outside the gene matches. The V gene's germline CDR1 is MNHNS and CDR2 SASEGT. The CDR3 is made up of 17 amino acids. J is TRBJ1-5 and V is TRBV6-1; 7 bases match TRBD1. This clonotype originated in a man between 18 and 29 years old in good health. Some clones in this sample may be carry-over from other donors' samples. The sample consisted of naive CD4+ T cells from PBMCs. Subset noted: CD45RA+ positively selected. CDR3 in amino acids: CASSERRTGGAHQPQHF. CDR3 coding DNA: TGTGCCAGCAGTGAAAGGAGGACAGGTGGTGCCCATCAGCCCCAGCATTTT.